The sequence of this T cell receptor (beta chain) was determined in a study of early T cells in non-severe SARS-CoV-2 infection. Study-level information: Chains were not paired, and sequencing was done on bulk RNA from unsorted whole blood. Findings of the study overall: Sequences matched to VDJdb favored anti-spike CD8 responses, while private and CD4 specificities were missed.

This clonotype was recorded at least ten times. Its specificity is not known. Germline loops: CDR1 SGHRS, CDR2 YFSETQ. The CDR3 has 15 amino acids. With V trimmed by 4 bases and J by 3 bases, 8 bases remained unmatched. TCRdb independently ran MiXCR on the 5' RACE reads; one entry per CDR3 protein. This sample has tens of thousands of distinct CDR3 sequences; about 6.1% occur once, and the top ten carry 5% to 5.5%. V is TRBV5-1 and J is TRBJ2-7; 9 positions agree with TRBD2. Sequencing used whole blood. The receptor was isolated from an adult who was a healthcare worker with PCR-confirmed SARS-CoV-2 infection or an uninfected control (not recorded which). CDR3 amino acids: CASSVGQTSGYEQYF. The CDR3, as DNA: TGCGCCAGCAGCGTGGGTCAGACTAGCGGCTACGAGCAGTACTTC.